These 2 T cell receptor beta chains came from one sample sequenced in a study of T cell clusters in autoimmune cytopenias. TRB was amplified from approximately 230 ng of peripheral blood genomic DNA per sample. TRB was amplified by touch-down multiplex PCR, primer pools A and B combined. TCRdb reprocessed the multiplex PCR reads, with one entry per CDR3 protein and no DNA. This listing includes fewer than 8,500 distinct CDR3 sequences. The sample was peripheral blood. All receptors come from a human donor with an autoimmune cytopenia or autoimmune hepatitis (not recorded which).

This clonotype is deemed medium-sized (0.01 to 0.1%) by its frequency. This chain connects TRBV6-5 to TRBJ2-2; no DNA is available, so the TRBD1 call from TCRdb remains unchecked. Germline loops: CDR1 MNHEY, CDR2 SVGAGI. There are 16 residues in the CDR3. CDR3 sequence reads: CASSTSGGKGTGELFF.

This chain joins TRBV6-4 and TRBJ2-7; no DNA is available, so the TRBD2 call from TCRdb remains unchecked. From germline, CDR1 is MRHNA and CDR2 SNTAGT. This CDR3 has 17 residues. CDR3 sequence: CASTSFFLGLCSYEQYF.